This is a list of T cell receptor beta chains from one sample in a study of T cells in Graves' hyperthyroidism and ophthalmopathy. MiXCR, run by TCRdb on the multiplex PCR reads, gives a single entry per CDR3 protein. The data show approximately 560,000 distinct CDR3 sequences, 40% to 55% seen once. Sequencing input: peripheral blood or thyroid tissue (not recorded which). The receptors were gathered from a woman in her late teens or twenties with Graves' hyperthyroidism. Each CDR3 is given with its conserved first and last residue. A D gene is named only where the DNA matches it firmly. Clone size is stated in some rows and not others, as once, few, many or a class when expanded.

J gene: TRBJ1-1
V gene: TRBV12-3/TRBV12-4
clone size: .
D gene: .
CDR3 protein: CASSLGLGGEAFF
CDR3 DNA: TGTGCCAGCAGTTTAGGTTTGGGCGGTGAAGCTTTCTTT

J gene: TRBJ1-5
V gene: TRBV15
clone size: .
D gene: TRBD1
CDR3 protein: CATSRRTGSSSNQPQHF
CDR3 DNA: TGTGCCACCAGCAGACGGACAGGGTCTAGTAGCAATCAGCCCCAGCATTTT

J gene: TRBJ2-7
V gene: TRBV10-2
clone size: many
D gene: .
CDR3 protein: CASSDIYEQYF
CDR3 DNA: TGCGCCAGCAGTGACATCTACGAGCAGTACTTC

J gene: TRBJ2-5
V gene: TRBV25-1
clone size: .
D gene: .
CDR3 protein: CASSPGTTIIPETQYF
CDR3 DNA: TGCGCCAGCAGCCCGGGGACCACCATCATCCCGGAGACCCAGTACTTC

J gene: TRBJ1-1
V gene: TRBV9
clone size: .
D gene: .
CDR3 protein: CASSVGRGAFF
CDR3 DNA: TGTGCCAGCAGCGTGGGCCGTGGAGCTTTCTTT

J gene: TRBJ1-2
V gene: TRBV25-1
clone size: .
D gene: .
CDR3 protein: CASSSGAIYTF
CDR3 DNA: TGTGCCAGCAGTTCGGGGGCTATCTACACCTTC

J gene: TRBJ2-7
V gene: TRBV20-1
clone size: .
D gene: TRBD1
CDR3 protein: CSANQGAYREQYF
CDR3 DNA: TGCAGTGCCAACCAGGGGGCATATCGCGAGCAGTACTTC

J gene: TRBJ1-5
V gene: TRBV12-3/TRBV12-4
clone size: once
D gene: .
CDR3 protein: CASSKGQPQHF
CDR3 DNA: TGTGCCAGCAGTAAGGGACAGCCCCAGCATTTT

J gene: TRBJ1-5
V gene: TRBV6-6
clone size: few
D gene: .
CDR3 protein: CASSRKGINQPQHF
CDR3 DNA: TGTGCCAGCAGTCGTAAGGGGATCAATCAGCCCCAGCATTTT

J gene: TRBJ2-3
V gene: TRBV29-1
clone size: few
D gene: .
CDR3 protein: CSVEGDRFPTDTQYF
CDR3 DNA: TGCAGCGTTGAGGGTGACCGATTTCCCACAGATACGCAGTATTTT

J gene: TRBJ1-1
V gene: TRBV15
clone size: .
D gene: .
CDR3 protein: CATSRDQGSEAFF
CDR3 DNA: TGTGCCACCAGCAGAGACCAGGGATCCGAAGCTTTCTTT

J gene: TRBJ1-4
V gene: TRBV24-1
clone size: many
D gene: TRBD1
CDR3 protein: CATSDLRTGNEKLFF
CDR3 DNA: TGTGCCACCAGTGATTTGAGGACAGGGAATGAAAAACTGTTTTTT

J gene: TRBJ1-5
V gene: TRBV4-1
clone size: few
D gene: .
CDR3 protein: CASSQDGQAPPQHF
CDR3 DNA: TGCGCCAGCAGCCAAGATGGGCAGGCGCCGCCCCAGCATTTT

J gene: TRBJ1-5
V gene: TRBV2
clone size: many
D gene: .
CDR3 protein: CASSGGESNQPQHF
CDR3 DNA: TGTGCCAGCTCGGGGGGTGAGAGCAATCAGCCCCAGCATTTT

J gene: TRBJ1-2
V gene: TRBV29-1
clone size: .
D gene: TRBD1
CDR3 protein: CSVLKQGVNGYTF
CDR3 DNA: TGCAGCGTTTTAAAGCAGGGGGTGAATGGCTACACCTTC

J gene: TRBJ2-2
V gene: TRBV20-1
clone size: .
D gene: TRBD1
CDR3 protein: CSAPGGTGRGTGELFF
CDR3 DNA: TGCAGTGCGCCAGGGGGTACGGGACGTGGCACCGGGGAGCTGTTTTTT

J gene: TRBJ2-5
V gene: TRBV2
clone size: few
D gene: .
CDR3 protein: CASKGSSQETQYF
CDR3 DNA: TGTGCCAGCAAGGGTAGCAGCCAAGAGACCCAGTACTTC

J gene: TRBJ1-1
V gene: TRBV24-1
clone size: many
D gene: .
CDR3 protein: CATSDEGYTEAFF
CDR3 DNA: TGTGCCACCAGTGATGAGGGCTATACTGAAGCTTTCTTT

J gene: TRBJ2-5
V gene: TRBV7-9
clone size: few
D gene: TRBD2
CDR3 protein: CASSLWTSGKRGGETQYF
CDR3 DNA: TGTGCCAGCAGCCTCTGGACTAGCGGGAAGAGGGGGGGGGAGACCCAGTACTTC

J gene: TRBJ1-1
V gene: TRBV9
clone size: many
D gene: .
CDR3 protein: CASSATDTEAFF
CDR3 DNA: TGTGCCAGCAGCGCGACAGACACTGAAGCTTTCTTT

J gene: TRBJ1-1
V gene: TRBV10-3
clone size: .
D gene: .
CDR3 protein: CAIGAGSGTEAFF
CDR3 DNA: TGTGCCATCGGGGCGGGGTCGGGCACTGAAGCTTTCTTT

J gene: TRBJ1-1
V gene: TRBV12-5
clone size: once
D gene: .
CDR3 protein: CASALGGGVNTEAFF
CDR3 DNA: TGTGCTAGTGCCCTTGGGGGAGGGGTGAACACTGAAGCTTTCTTT